These 22 T cell receptor beta chains were sequenced from one sample in a study of shared clonotypes between healthy human individuals. Naive-designated CD8 cells lacked CD45RO, were positively enriched for CCR7, and omitted terminally differentiated effector memory CD45RA+ cells. Assay used: immunoSEQ multiplex PCR; TCRdb lists only in-frame clones, some missing. The data hold roughly 550,000 clones, with about 95% observed a single time. The sequencing input was naive CD8+ T cells sorted from blood. Source of these receptors: a woman in her twenties or thirties in good health.

The DNA of the CDR3 is TGTGCCAGCAGCTCAGCAGAGACCCAGTACTTC. Translated: CASSSAETQYF. The chain carries TRBV7-6 and TRBJ2-5; D is ambiguous. Trimming pared 4 bases from V and 4 bases from J, leaving 4 bases between. Germline assignment: CDR1 SGHVS and CDR2 FNYEAQ. This CDR3 comprises 11 residues.

The rearrangement uses TRBV15 and TRBJ2-5; D is perhaps TRBD1 or TRBD2 (6 bases each). The CDR3 runs 15 residues. CDR1 is LNHNV and CDR2 is YYDKDF in the germline V gene (reference sequence). V lost 5 bases to trimming and J lost 0 bases, with 13 bases between them. The CDR3 region has the DNA TGTGCCACCAGCGCCGACGGGGGCAACCAAGAGACCCAGTACTTC. Translation: CATSADGGNQETQYF.

The chain carries TRBV29-1 and TRBJ2-5; 12 bases are shared with TRBD2. The J call is doubtful: the DNA matches TRBJ2-7 better. Germline values: CDR1 SQVTM, CDR2 ANQGSEA. This CDR3 region has 16 residues. The CDR3: CSVEASGRAYPYEQYF. DNA for the CDR3: TGCAGCGTTGAAGCTAGCGGGAGGGCCTACCCCTACGAGCAGTACTTC.

Here the CDR3 reads CASSLVREYGYTF. The CDR3 bases are TGTGCCAGCAGCTTAGTGAGAGAGTATGGCTACACCTTC. The chain combines TRBV11-2 with TRBJ1-2; no definite D call. The V end lost 1 base, the J end lost 5 bases, and 8 bases lay between the germline ends. CDR3 length equals 13 residues. Germline V gene sequence: CDR1 SGHAT, CDR2 FQNNGV.

The rearrangement links TRBV15 to TRBJ1-2; TRBD1 matches 9 bases. Trimming took 1 base from V and 0 from J; bases not matched to a gene: 6. Germline loops: CDR1 LNHNV, CDR2 YYDKDF (reference sequence). The CDR3 runs to 17 residues. CDR3: CATSRGTGDYPNYGYTF. CDR3 coding DNA: TGTGCCACCAGCAGAGGGACAGGGGACTACCCTAACTATGGCTACACCTTC.

The chain recombines TRBV18 with TRBJ2-2; 9 bases match TRBD1. Germline values: CDR1 KGHSH, CDR2 LQKENI. The V and J ends lost 3 bases and 3 bases, in that order; junction bases with no gene match: 5. CDR3 length equals 16 residues. Here the CDR3 DNA reads TGTGCCAGCTCACCGGGGACAGGGAGGCACACCGGGGAGCTGTTTTTT. Its translation: CASSPGTGRHTGELFF.

V and J are TRBV29-1 and TRBJ1-4; 7 bases are shared with TRBD1. Per the germline V gene, CDR1 is SQVTM and CDR2 is ANQGSEA. The CDR3 spans 16 residues. J lost 2 bases, V lost 7 bases, and 13 bases had no gene match. The CDR3 here is CSALEDDRATNEKLFF. As DNA, the CDR3 is TGCAGCGCGCTGGAAGACGACAGGGCCACTAATGAAAAACTGTTTTTT. Filled out from reference TRBV29-1 and TRBJ1-4, the complete variable domain reads SAVISQKPSRDICQRGTSLTIQCQVDSQVTMMFWYRQQPGQSLTLIATANQGSEATYESGFVIDKFPISRPNLTFSTLTVSNMSPEDSSIYLCSALEDDRATNEKLFFGSGTQLSVL.

The chain employs TRBV6-5 and TRBJ2-5; 9 nucleotides line up with TRBD2. The CDR3 covers 15 residues. Trimming removed 2 bases from V and 5 bases from J; junction bases left unmatched: 6. Germline CDR1 and CDR2: MNHEY and SVGAGI. In DNA, the CDR3 is TGTGCCAGCAGTTACCAGATTAGCGGGAGTGAGACCCAGTACTTC. This encodes CASSYQISGSETQYF.

This clone was seen a handful of times. The rearrangement uses TRBV9 and TRBJ2-7; 7 bases are shared with TRBD1. The germline V gene has CDR1 SGDLS and CDR2 YYNGEE. Trimming cost V 1 base and J 2 bases; bases outside gene matches: 6. This CDR3 is built from 15 residues. The CDR3 DNA sequence: TGTGCCAGCAGCGTACCTCGGGACAGCCCCTACGAGCAGTACTTC. Translating it yields CASSVPRDSPYEQYF.

V usage is TRBV28 and J usage is TRBJ2-7; the D is unclear. The CDR3 covers 17 residues. Germline loops: CDR1 MDHEN, CDR2 SYDVKM. The V gene lost 6 bases and the J gene lost 0 bases, with 21 bases spanning the gap. The CDR3 protein is CASRPPGASISSYEQYF. In nucleotides, the CDR3 is TGTGCCAGCAGGCCCCCCGGAGCCTCGATTTCCTCCTACGAGCAGTACTTC.

The V and J genes are TRBV5-6 and TRBJ2-2; TRBD1 aligns across 9 bases. The junction had 7 bases not matched to a gene; V was cut back by 4 bases and J by 3 bases. CDR3 length: 16 residues. Germline V CDR1 and CDR2: SGHDT, YYEEEE. The CDR3 region is CASSGGQGRDTGELFF. DNA of the CDR3: TGTGCCAGCAGCGGGGGACAGGGTCGGGACACCGGGGAGCTGTTTTTT.

The CDR3 region is CASSVAYSSYNEQFF. The CDR3 DNA follows: TGTGCCAGCAGCGTAGCTTACAGCTCCTACAATGAGCAGTTCTTC. This chain uses TRBV9 with TRBJ2-1; D ambiguous. Germline loops: CDR1 SGDLS, CDR2 YYNGEE. The CDR3 sequence is 15 residues long. V was trimmed by 0 bases and J by 0 bases, leaving 7 bases between them.

The chain recombines TRBV4-1 with TRBJ1-2; D unclear. Germline loops: CDR1 MGHRA, CDR2 YSYEKL. The CDR3 totals 15 residues. V gave up 3 bases and J gave up 0 bases, with 11 bases separating them. The chain's CDR3 is CASSQTPGPNYGYTF. Written as DNA, the CDR3 is TGCGCCAGCAGCCAGACGCCGGGCCCTAACTATGGCTACACCTTC.

The rearrangement links TRBV28 to TRBJ2-5; D is unresolved. The J call may be faulty, since TRBJ2-7 better matches the DNA end. Germline assignment: CDR1 MDHEN and CDR2 SYDVKM. The CDR3 covers 8 residues. CDR3 residues: CASIEQYF. As DNA, the CDR3 is TGTGCCAGCATCGAGCAGTACTTC.

The chain has TRBV4-1 and TRBJ2-7; maybe TRBD2 (5 bases). Germline values: CDR1 MGHRA, CDR2 YSYEKL. The length of the CDR3 is 14 residues. V was cut by 4 bases and J by 1 base, with 11 bases left in between. The CDR3 sequence: CASSPPGLSYEQYF. CDR3 nucleotides: TGCGCCAGCAGCCCCCCTGGACTTTCCTACGAGCAGTACTTC.

The J gene is TRBJ1-2, the V gene TRBV5-4; 10 bases are shared with TRBD1. The CDR3 totals 13 residues. Germline loops: CDR1 SGHNT, CDR2 YYREEE (reference sequence). V was pared by 3 bases and J by 7 bases, with 3 bases of the junction left unmatched. This CDR3 is CASSSWTGGGYTF. In nucleotides, the CDR3 is TGTGCCAGCAGCTCTTGGACAGGGGGTGGCTACACCTTC.

The rearrangement joins TRBV28 to TRBJ1-5, with unresolved D. V was pared by 6 bases and J by 4 bases, with 7 bases between. The germline V gene encodes CDR1 MDHEN and CDR2 SYDVKM. This CDR3 spans 12 amino acids. CDR3: CASSLLNQPQHF. The CDR3 DNA sequence: TGTGCCAGCAGCCTGTTAAATCAGCCCCAGCATTTT.

V and J are TRBV27 and TRBJ1-1, with TRBD1 identical over 9 bases. This CDR3 contains 17 residues. Germline V gene lookup returns CDR1 MNHEY and CDR2 SMNVEV (reference sequence). V shed 3 bases and J 3 bases; nucleotides not matched to a gene: 11. The CDR3 nucleotides read TGTGCCAGCAGTTTGGGACAGGGAGTTTTTGGTGACACTGAAGCTTTCTTT. It specifies CASSLGQGVFGDTEAFF.

The V call is TRBV11-2, the J call TRBJ2-7, with 8 nucleotides matching TRBD2. The CDR3 runs 17 residues. Germline V lookup: CDR1 SGHAT, CDR2 FQNNGV. With V trimmed by 6 bases and J by 3 bases, 16 bases remained unmatched. CDR3 region: CASRSAPGTSDFYEQYF. The CDR3 nucleotides are TGTGCCAGCAGATCCGCTCCCGGGACTAGTGACTTCTACGAGCAGTACTTC.

The chain combines TRBV19 with TRBJ1-5; no definite D call. Germline values: CDR1 LNHDA, CDR2 SQIVND (reference sequence). The CDR3 has 13 amino acids. V dropped 5 bases and J dropped 4 bases, with 9 bases sitting between them. CDR3 loop: CASSWTVNQPQHF. CDR3 bases: TGTGCCAGTAGTTGGACGGTAAATCAGCCCCAGCATTTT.

The V and J genes are TRBV16 and TRBJ1-5; D gene unclear. Germline V gives CDR1 KGHSY, CDR2 FQNENV. The CDR3 loop spans 16 amino acids. Trimming took off 3 bases at V and 0 bases at J, with 12 bases between the two ends. CDR3 in amino acids: CASSHGPDSSNQPQHF. CDR3 nucleotide sequence: TGTGCCAGCAGCCACGGGCCAGATAGTAGCAATCAGCCCCAGCATTTT.

On this clone itself: Other nucleotide sequences in the sample specify the same CDR3. The CDR3 DNA follows: TGTGCCAGCAGCTTAGGGGGCTGGACTGAAGCTTTCTTT. Translating it yields CASSLGGWTEAFF. The chain couples TRBV5-4 to TRBJ1-1; the match to TRBD1 covers 7 bases. Germline values: CDR1 SGHNT, CDR2 YYREEE (reference sequence). The CDR3 has 13 residues. J was trimmed by 5 bases and V by 2 bases; bases with no gene match: 3. The entire variable domain, with the rest obtained from reference TRBV5-4 and TRBJ1-1, is as follows: ETGVTQSPTHLIKTRGQQVTLRCSSQSGHNTVSWYQQALGQGPQFIFQYYREEENGRGNFPPRFSGLQFPNYSSELNVNALELDDSALYLCASSLGGWTEAFFGQGTRLTVV.